Included here is one T cell receptor (beta chain) sequence, with context. This sample stems from a study of blood T cell repertoires in COVID-19. In the study overall: Acute and convalescent COVID-19 samples came from the United States, Italy and Spain.

The repertoire was sequenced with immunoSEQ multiplex PCR; TCRdb's copy has only in-frame clones and lacks some. The sample lists around 300,000 clones; over 75% were seen once. V was shortened by 7 bases and J by 7 bases, with 14 bases between the two germline ends. The CDR3 is 13 amino acids. CDR1 is LNHDA, CDR2 SQIVND, per germline (reference sequence). Participants' own reports of clinical history determined their cohort assignment. Cohort 3 recovery required two negative PCRs, clearance, or symptom resolution. Material for sequencing was PBMCs or T cells enriched from blood (not recorded which). The rearrangement links TRBV19 to TRBJ1-5; no definite D call. The clonotype was recovered from a man aged 25 to 45 who had recovered from COVID-19. CDR3 nucleotide sequence: TGTGCCAGTAAATCGTGGGCGGGACAGCCCCAGCATTTT. This gives the protein CASKSWAGQPQHF.